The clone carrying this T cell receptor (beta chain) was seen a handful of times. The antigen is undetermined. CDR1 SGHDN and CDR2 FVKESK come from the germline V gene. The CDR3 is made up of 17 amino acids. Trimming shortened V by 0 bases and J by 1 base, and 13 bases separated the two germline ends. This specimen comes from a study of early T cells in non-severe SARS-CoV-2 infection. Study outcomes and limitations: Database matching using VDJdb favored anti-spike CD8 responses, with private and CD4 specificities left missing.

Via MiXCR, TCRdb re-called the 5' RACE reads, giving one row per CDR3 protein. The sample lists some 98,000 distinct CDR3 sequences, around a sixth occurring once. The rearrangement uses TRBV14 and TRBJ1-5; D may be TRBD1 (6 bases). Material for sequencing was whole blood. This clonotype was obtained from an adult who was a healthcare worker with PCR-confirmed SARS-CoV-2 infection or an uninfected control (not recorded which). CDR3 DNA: TGTGCCAGCAGCCAAGATTCCCACAGGGTGAGCAATCAGCCCCAGCATTTT. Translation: CASSQDSHRVSNQPQHF.